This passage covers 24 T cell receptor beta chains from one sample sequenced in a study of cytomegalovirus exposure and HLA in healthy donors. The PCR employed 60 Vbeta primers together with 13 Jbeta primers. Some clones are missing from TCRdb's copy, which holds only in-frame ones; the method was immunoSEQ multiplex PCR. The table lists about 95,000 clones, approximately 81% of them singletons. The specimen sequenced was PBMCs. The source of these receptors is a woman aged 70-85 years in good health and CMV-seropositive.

CDR3 loop: CASSHLRTASDTQYF. As DNA, the CDR3 is TGCGCCAGCAGCCACCTTCGAACCGCGTCAGATACGCAGTATTTT. The chain uses TRBV4-3 and TRBJ2-3; D ambiguous. CDR1 LGHNA and CDR2 YSLEER come from the germline V gene. The CDR3 consists of 15 residues. The V gene lost 3 bases and the J gene lost 4 bases, with 14 bases spanning the gap.

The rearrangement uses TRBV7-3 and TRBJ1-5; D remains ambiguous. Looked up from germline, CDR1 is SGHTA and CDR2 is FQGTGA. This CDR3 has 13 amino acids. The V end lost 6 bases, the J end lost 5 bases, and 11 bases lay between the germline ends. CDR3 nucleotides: TGTGCCAGCAGGTGGCGGTCGGATCAGCCCCAGCATTTT. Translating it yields CASRWRSDQPQHF.

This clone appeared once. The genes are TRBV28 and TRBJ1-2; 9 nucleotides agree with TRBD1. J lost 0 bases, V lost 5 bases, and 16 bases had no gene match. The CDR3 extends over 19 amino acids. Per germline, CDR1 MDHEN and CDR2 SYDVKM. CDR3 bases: TGTGCCAGCAGTCAACCATGGGACAGGGTGGGTAGTGCTAACTATGGCTACACCTTC. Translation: CASSQPWDRVGSANYGYTF.

CDR3 coding DNA: TGTGCCAGCAGCCAAGCTGGCAGGGGGCAAGCAGATACGCAGTATTTT. Amino acid sequence: CASSQAGRGQADTQYF. V usage is TRBV14 and J usage is TRBJ2-3; 8 bases agree with TRBD1. CDR1 is SGHDN and CDR2 is FVKESK in the germline V gene. The CDR3 has 16 residues. The V gene end was trimmed by 1 base and the J gene end by 4 bases; junction bases not matched to a gene: 7.

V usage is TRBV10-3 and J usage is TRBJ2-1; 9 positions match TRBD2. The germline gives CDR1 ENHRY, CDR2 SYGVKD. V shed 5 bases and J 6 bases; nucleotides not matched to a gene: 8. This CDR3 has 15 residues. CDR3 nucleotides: TGTGCCATCAGTCCCGGCTCTAGCGGGACCAATGAGCAGTTCTTC. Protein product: CAISPGSSGTNEQFF.

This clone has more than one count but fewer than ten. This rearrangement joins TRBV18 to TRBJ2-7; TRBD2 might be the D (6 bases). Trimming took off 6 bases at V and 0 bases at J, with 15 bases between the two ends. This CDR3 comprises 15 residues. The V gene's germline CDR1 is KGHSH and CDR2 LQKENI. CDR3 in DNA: TGTGCCAGCTCCCTAGCGACTATTAGCTCCTACGAGCAGTACTTC. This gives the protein CASSLATISSYEQYF. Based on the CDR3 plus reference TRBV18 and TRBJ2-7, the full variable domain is NAGVMQNPRHLVRRRGQEARLRCSPMKGHSHVYWYRQLPEEGLKFMVYLQKENIIDESGMPKERFSAEFPKEGPSILRIQQVVRGDSAAYFCASSLATISSYEQYFGPGTRLTVT.

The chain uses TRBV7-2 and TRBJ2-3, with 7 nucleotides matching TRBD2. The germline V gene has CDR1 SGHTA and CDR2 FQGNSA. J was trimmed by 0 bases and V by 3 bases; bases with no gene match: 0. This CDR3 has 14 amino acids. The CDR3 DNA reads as TGTGCCAGCAGCTTTAGCGGGAGCACAGATACGCAGTATTTT. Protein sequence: CASSFSGSTDTQYF.

DNA for the CDR3: TGTGCCAGCAGTTTCCACGACAGGAACACCGGGGAGCTGTTTTTT. Its translation: CASSFHDRNTGELFF. This rearrangement joins TRBV28 to TRBJ2-2, with D maybe TRBD1 (5 bases). This CDR3 is built from 15 residues. CDR1 and CDR2 (germline): MDHEN, SYDVKM. Trimming took off 3 bases at V and 1 base at J, with 9 bases between the two ends.

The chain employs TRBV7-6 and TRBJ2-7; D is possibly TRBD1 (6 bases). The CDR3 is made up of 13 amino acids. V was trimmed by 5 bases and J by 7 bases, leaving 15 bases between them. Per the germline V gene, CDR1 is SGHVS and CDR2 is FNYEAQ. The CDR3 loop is CASSLRRQAEQYF. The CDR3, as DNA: TGTGCCAGCAGCCTACGACGACAGGCGGAGCAGTACTTC.

CDR3 protein: CASSLLAGVTDTQYF. In DNA, the CDR3 is TGTGCCAGCAGTCTCCTAGCGGGAGTCACAGATACGCAGTATTTT. The chain has TRBV5-5 and TRBJ2-3; 10 bases are shared with TRBD2. Per germline, CDR1 SGHKS and CDR2 YYEKEE (reference sequence). V shed 5 bases and J 2 bases; nucleotides not matched to a gene: 5. The CDR3 sequence is 15 residues long.

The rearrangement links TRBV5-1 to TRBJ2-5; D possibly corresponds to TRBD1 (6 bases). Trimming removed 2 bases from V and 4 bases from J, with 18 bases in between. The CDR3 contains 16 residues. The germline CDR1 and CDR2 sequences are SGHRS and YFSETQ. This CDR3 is CASSLEPGLGGETQYF. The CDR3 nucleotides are TGCGCCAGCAGCTTAGAGCCGGGTTTAGGGGGAGAGACCCAGTACTTC.

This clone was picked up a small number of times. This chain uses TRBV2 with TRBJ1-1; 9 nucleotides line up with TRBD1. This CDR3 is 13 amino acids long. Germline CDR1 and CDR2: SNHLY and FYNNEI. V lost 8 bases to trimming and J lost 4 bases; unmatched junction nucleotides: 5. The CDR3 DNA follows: TGTGCCAGCGGGGGGGACAGGGCCACTGAAGCTTTCTTT. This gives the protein CASGGDRATEAFF.

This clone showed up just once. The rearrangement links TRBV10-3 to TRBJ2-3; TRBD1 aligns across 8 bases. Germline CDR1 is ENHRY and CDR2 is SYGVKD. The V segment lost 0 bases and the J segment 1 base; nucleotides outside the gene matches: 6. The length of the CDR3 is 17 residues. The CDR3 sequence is CAISESVQGAGTDTQYF. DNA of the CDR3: TGTGCCATCAGTGAGTCCGTCCAGGGGGCAGGCACAGATACGCAGTATTTT.

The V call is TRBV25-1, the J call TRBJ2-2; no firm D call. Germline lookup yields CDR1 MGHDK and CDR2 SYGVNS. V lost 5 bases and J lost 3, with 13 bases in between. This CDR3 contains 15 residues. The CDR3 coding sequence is TGTGCCAGCAGTAGTTTAGAATTTGACACCGGGGAGCTGTTTTTT. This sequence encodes CASSSLEFDTGELFF.

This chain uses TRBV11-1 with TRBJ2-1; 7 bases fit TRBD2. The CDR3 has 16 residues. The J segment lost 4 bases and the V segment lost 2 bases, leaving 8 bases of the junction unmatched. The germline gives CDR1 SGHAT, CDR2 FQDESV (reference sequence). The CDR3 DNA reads TGTGCCAGCAGCTTACAATCACTAGCGAAATACAATGAGCAGTTCTTC. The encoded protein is CASSLQSLAKYNEQFF.

The CDR3 reads CASSRPLAGGGYEQFF. In nucleotides, the CDR3 is TGTGCCAGCAGCCGACCGCTAGCGGGAGGGGGCTATGAGCAGTTCTTC. The chain carries TRBV5-6 and TRBJ2-1, with 12 nucleotides matching TRBD2. The V and J ends lost 4 bases and 8 bases, in that order; junction bases with no gene match: 10. The germline CDR1 and CDR2 sequences are SGHDT and YYEEEE. The CDR3 is 16 amino acids.

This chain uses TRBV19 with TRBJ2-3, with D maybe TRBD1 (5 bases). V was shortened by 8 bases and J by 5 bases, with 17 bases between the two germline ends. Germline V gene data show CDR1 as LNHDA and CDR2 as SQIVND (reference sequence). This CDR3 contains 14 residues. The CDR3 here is CASGLGVGRDTQYF. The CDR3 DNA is TGTGCCAGTGGGCTCGGCGTGGGGCGAGATACGCAGTATTTT.

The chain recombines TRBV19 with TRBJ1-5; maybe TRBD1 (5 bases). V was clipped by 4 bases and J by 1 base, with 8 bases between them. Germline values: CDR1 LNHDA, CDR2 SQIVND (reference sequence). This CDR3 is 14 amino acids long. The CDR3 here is CASSKSGSNQPQHF. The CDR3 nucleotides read TGTGCCAGTAGTAAGTCAGGGAGCAATCAGCCCCAGCATTTT.

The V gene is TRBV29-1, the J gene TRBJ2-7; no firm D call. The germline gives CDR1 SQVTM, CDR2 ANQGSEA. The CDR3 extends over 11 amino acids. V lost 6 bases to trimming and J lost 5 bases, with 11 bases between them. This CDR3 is CSVAVLNEQYF. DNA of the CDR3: TGCAGCGTCGCGGTTCTCAACGAGCAGTACTTC.

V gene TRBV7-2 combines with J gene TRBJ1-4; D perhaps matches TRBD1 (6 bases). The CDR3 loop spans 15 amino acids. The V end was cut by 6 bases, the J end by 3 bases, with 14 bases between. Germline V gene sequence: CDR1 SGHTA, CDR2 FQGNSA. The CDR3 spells CASRQIGQPNEKLFF. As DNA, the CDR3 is TGTGCCAGCAGGCAAATAGGACAGCCTAATGAAAAACTGTTTTTT.

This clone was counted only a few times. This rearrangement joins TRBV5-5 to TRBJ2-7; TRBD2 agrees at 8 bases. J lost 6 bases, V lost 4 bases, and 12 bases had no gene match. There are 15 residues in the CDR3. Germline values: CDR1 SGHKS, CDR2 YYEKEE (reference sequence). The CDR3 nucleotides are TGTGCCAGCAGCATCGGACTAGCTTTCCCTCCCGAGCAGTACTTC. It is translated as CASSIGLAFPPEQYF. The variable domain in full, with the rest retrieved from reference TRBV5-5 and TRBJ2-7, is DAGVTQSPTHLIKTRGQQVTLRCSPISGHKSVSWYQQVLGQGPQFIFQYYEKEERGRGNFPDRFSARQFPNYSSELNVNALLLGDSALYLCASSIGLAFPPEQYFGPGTRLTVT.

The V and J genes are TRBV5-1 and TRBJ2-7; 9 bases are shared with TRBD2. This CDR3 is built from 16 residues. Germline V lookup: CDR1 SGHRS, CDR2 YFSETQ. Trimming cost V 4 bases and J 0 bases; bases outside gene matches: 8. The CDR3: CASSQSSGISSYEQYF. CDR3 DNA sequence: TGCGCCAGCAGCCAATCTAGCGGGATTAGCTCCTACGAGCAGTACTTC.

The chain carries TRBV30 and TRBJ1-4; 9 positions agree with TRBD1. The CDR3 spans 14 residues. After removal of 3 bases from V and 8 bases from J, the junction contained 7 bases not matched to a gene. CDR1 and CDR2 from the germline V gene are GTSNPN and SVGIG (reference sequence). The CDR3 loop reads CAWRQGQGWEKLFF. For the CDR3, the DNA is TGTGCCTGGAGACAAGGACAGGGGTGGGAAAAACTGTTTTTT.

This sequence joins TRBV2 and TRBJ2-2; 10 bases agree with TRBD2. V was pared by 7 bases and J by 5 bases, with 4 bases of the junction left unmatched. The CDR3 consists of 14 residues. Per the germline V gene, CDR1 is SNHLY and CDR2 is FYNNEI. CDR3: CASKTSGTTGELFF. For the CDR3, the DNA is TGTGCCAGCAAAACTAGCGGGACGACCGGGGAGCTGTTTTTT.